These T cell receptor beta chains were read from a single sample in a study of T cells in Graves' hyperthyroidism and ophthalmopathy. TCRdb re-called the multiplex PCR reads through MiXCR, storing one row per CDR3 protein. The table includes some 92,000 distinct CDR3 sequences, 35% to 45% detected once. Sequenced input: peripheral blood or thyroid tissue (not recorded which). These receptors originate from a woman aged 25 to 39 with Graves' hyperthyroidism. The conserved cysteine and the conserved F or W are not part of the CDR3 here. Only part of the rows carry a size: once, few, many, or a class if the clone is expanded.

CDR3 length,V gene,clone size,CDR3 protein
13,TRBV10-2,-,ATTPNFYGDYGQY
12,TRBV7-8,many,ASSFQQGSYEQY
11,TRBV6-5,-,ASSSWDQETQY
15,TRBV27,few,ASIARPIDRGNTEAF
8,TRBV20-1,many,SAEHLSQY
8,TRBV20-1,-,SARGPEQY
13,TRBV7-2,many,ASSLQIYSNQPQH
12,TRBV5-5,once,ASSHKGLQETQH
12,TRBV19,few,ASSIAGENYGYT
12,TRBV14,many,ASSLQRGHTEAF
12,TRBV15,few,ATSSATATYGYT
14,TRBV10-3,-,AISAGTSPPNTEAF
16,TRBV20-1,-,SARGLAGGPDGANVLT
14,TRBV2,many,ASSLRLLLLNTEAF
13,TRBV10-3,few,AISEGAGTPYEQY
12,TRBV11-2,many,ASSLQAISYEQY
12,TRBV5-1,few,ASSLVQGGSPLH
11,TRBV12-3/TRBV12-4,many,ASSLADTGELF
13,TRBV24-1,many,ATSDPRGGDQPQH
11,TRBV15,-,ATSRPSAYEQY
12,TRBV5-1,-,ASSLGQMGETQY
13,TRBV5-4,many,ASRRITGTARGYT
12,TRBV5-1,many,ASSPCGGIYEQY
12,TRBV6-6,many,ASSYSPDNYGYT
17,TRBV12-3/TRBV12-4,many,ASSLGRRLAGGPTETQY
12,TRBV19,-,ASSPGPYTGTQC
11,TRBV6-6,many,ASSFGTVGELF
11,TRBV2,many,AGEDDGTTEAF
16,TRBV2,many,ASSQMGQGRIFSSPLH
15,TRBV7-6,many,ASSPLLSGRARDTQY